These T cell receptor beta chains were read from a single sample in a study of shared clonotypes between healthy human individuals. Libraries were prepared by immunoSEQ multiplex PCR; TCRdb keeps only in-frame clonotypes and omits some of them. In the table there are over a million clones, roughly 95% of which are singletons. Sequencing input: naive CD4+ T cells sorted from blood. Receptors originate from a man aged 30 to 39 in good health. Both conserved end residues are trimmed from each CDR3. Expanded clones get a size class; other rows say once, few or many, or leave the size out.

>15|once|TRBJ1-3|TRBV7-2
ASSLAAQGLSGNTIY
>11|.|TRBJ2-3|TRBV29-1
SVSGRATDTQY
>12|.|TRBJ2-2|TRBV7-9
ASKRDRNTGELF
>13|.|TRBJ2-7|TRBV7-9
ASSPQGTTSYEQY
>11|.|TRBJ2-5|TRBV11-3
ASSSGLQETQY
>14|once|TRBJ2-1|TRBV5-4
ASSLGGVSSYNEQF
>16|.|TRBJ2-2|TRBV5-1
ASSLAPGLAGAVGELF
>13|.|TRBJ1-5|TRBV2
ASSAGTGLSQPQH
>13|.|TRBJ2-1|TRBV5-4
ASSLGTSSYNEQF
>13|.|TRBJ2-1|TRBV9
ASSVGQREGNEQF
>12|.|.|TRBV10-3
AIRTSEYQYEQY
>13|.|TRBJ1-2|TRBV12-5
ASEGQGVGLYGYT
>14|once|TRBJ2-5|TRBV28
ASSLWGTSGRETQY
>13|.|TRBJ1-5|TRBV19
ASSILNLGRQPQH
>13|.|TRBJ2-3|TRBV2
ASSGEGQGADTQY
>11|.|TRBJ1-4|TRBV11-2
ASSRSGNEKLF
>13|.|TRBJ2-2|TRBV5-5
ASSLRGTNTGELF
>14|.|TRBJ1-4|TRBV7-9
ASSQRMAATNEKLF
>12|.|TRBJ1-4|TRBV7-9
ASSLLATNEKLF
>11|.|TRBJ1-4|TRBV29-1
SVSQQIGEKLF
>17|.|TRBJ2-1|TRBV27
ASSLSASGVVQAYNEQF
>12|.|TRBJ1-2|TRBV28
ASSVDAGAYGYT
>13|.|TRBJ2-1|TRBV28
ASVSREGPYNEQF
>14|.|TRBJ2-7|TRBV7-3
ASRPRGGGTGYEQY
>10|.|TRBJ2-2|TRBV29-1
SVSWNTGELF
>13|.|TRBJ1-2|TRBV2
ASSERTGEYYGYT
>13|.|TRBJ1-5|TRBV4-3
ASSQDRGSNQPQH
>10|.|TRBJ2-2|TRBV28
ASSLSGGELF